The rows below give T cell receptor beta chains drawn from one sample of a study of OX40 agonist ivuxolimab in advanced cancers. Clones were read by immunoSEQ multiplex PCR, and TCRdb kept only the in-frame ones, dropping some. The data show under 95,000 clones, with roughly 83% seen just once and 6.5% to 7.5% held by the top ten. Material: CD4+ or CD8+ T cells sorted from blood, obtained in a trial of the OX40 agonist ivuxolimab. These receptors came from an adult with an advanced solid tumor such as melanoma, head and neck, liver or kidney cancer. CDR3s include the opening cysteine and the closing phenylalanine or tryptophan. A D gene is named only where the DNA matches it firmly.

D | J | V | CDR3
- | TRBJ1-5 | TRBV6-1 | CASGVSNQPQHF
- | TRBJ1-1 | TRBV7-9 | CASRRGQLNTEAFF
TRBD2 | TRBJ2-7 | TRBV27 | CASSPRGGNYEQYF
- | TRBJ1-5 | TRBV2 | CASSSFPLRDQPQHF
- | TRBJ2-7 | TRBV5-1 | CASSRAQGYEQYF
- | TRBJ1-2 | TRBV30 | CAWTGNGYGYTF
- | TRBJ2-7 | TRBV11-1 | CASSFSGRSREQYF
TRBD1 | TRBJ2-7 | TRBV14 | CASSPRTHGTGTPYEQYF
TRBD2 | TRBJ2-7 | TRBV7-6 | CASSLTSGREQYF
- | TRBJ2-7 | TRBV7-8 | CASSLVQFSSYEQYF
TRBD2 | TRBJ2-1 | TRBV11-3 | CASSLGDSGGGNEQFF
- | TRBJ1-6 | TRBV4-1 | CASSQDSATPLHF
TRBD1 | TRBJ1-3 | TRBV19 | CASSGTGVGNTIYF
- | TRBJ1-1 | TRBV2 | CASRLDRNTEAFF
TRBD1 | TRBJ1-5 | TRBV2 | CASSSDRESQPQHF
- | TRBJ1-6 | TRBV5-1 | CASSLDDRHNSPLHF
- | TRBJ2-5 | TRBV9 | CASSPAQSQETQYF
TRBD1 | TRBJ1-1 | TRBV30 | CAWYRGPIVDTEAFF
- | TRBJ2-1 | TRBV7-9 | CASSLGQGPSYNEQFF
- | TRBJ1-2 | TRBV7-9 | CASSFGDKGYTF
TRBD1 | TRBJ2-1 | TRBV19 | CASSSGTANNEQFF
- | TRBJ2-7 | TRBV5-4 | CASTGRTSSYEQYF
- | TRBJ1-5 | TRBV27 | CASSFRQPDQPQHF
- | TRBJ1-2 | TRBV5-8 | CASSHYGTRRTNYGYTF
- | TRBJ2-3 | TRBV27 | CASTKDFTDTQYF
- | TRBJ2-5 | TRBV7-2 | CASSFVSDKGQETQYF
TRBD1 | TRBJ2-7 | TRBV6-6 | CASSYRGQATYEQYF
TRBD2 | TRBJ2-3 | TRBV9 | CASSVGLAGVDTQYF
- | TRBJ1-2 | TRBV7-2 | CASSLEPGVYGYTF
- | TRBJ1-2 | TRBV6-6 | CASSYPERGVYGYTF
- | TRBJ2-3 | TRBV4-2 | CASSGSVGDTQYF